The 21 T cell receptor beta chains below were found in one sample sequenced in a study of beta chain features in type 1 diabetes. Study-level findings and limits: Significant though moderate, a shortening of TCRB CDR3s appeared in all four CD4+ subsets of Type 1 diabetes patients.

Their target antigens are unknown. Of the isolated RNA, all was reverse transcribed, and so the sequenced material was expressed TCRB transcripts. The method was immunoSEQ multiplex PCR; TCRdb's version includes in-frame clones alone and lacks a portion of them. This sample has around 150,000 clones; 10% occur once, and the top ten carry 0.4% to 0.55%. The sequenced material came from central memory CD4+ T cells from blood. The origin of the receptors is a man under 40 with type 1 diabetes.

V and J are TRBV28 and TRBJ1-5; D remains ambiguous. This CDR3 contains 15 residues. Trimming removed 5 bases from V and 6 bases from J, with 17 bases in between. CDR1 is MDHEN, CDR2 SYDVKM, per germline. The CDR3 loop is CASSAREGRIQPQHF. The CDR3 DNA reads TGTGCCAGCAGTGCGAGGGAAGGCCGAATTCAGCCCCAGCATTTT.

This clone was detected a few times. This chain joins TRBV6-1 and TRBJ2-2, with D possibly matching TRBD1 (6 bases). Germline-derived CDR1 and CDR2 are MNHNS and SASEGT. V gave up 6 bases and J gave up 3 bases, with 14 bases separating them. The CDR3 runs to 15 residues. The CDR3 bases are TGTGCCAGCAGGTTAATGGGGGCGGACACCGGGGAGCTGTTTTTT. It is translated as CASRLMGADTGELFF.

This clone was seen only a few times. This chain's CDR3 is CASSLGGLAQQETQYF. In DNA form, the CDR3 reads TGCGCCAGCAGCTTGGGCGGACTAGCTCAGCAAGAGACCCAGTACTTC. The chain combines TRBV5-1 with TRBJ2-5; 8 positions match TRBD2. This CDR3 has 16 amino acids. The germline V gene encodes CDR1 SGHRS and CDR2 YFSETQ. Trimming cost V 0 bases and J 2 bases; bases outside gene matches: 6.

A few counts support this clone. V usage is TRBV29-1 and J usage is TRBJ1-1; 8 nucleotides line up with TRBD1. The CDR3 extends over 10 amino acids. The germline V gene encodes CDR1 SQVTM and CDR2 ANQGSEA. V lost 4 bases, J lost 11 bases, and 3 bases stayed unmatched. As DNA, the CDR3 is TGCAGCGTTGGGGACAGGAGGGCTTTCTTT. This sequence encodes CSVGDRRAFF.

This clone was observed a handful of times. CDR3 sequence (DNA): TGTGCCAGCAGGCTAGCACATACGCAGTATTTT. It specifies CASRLAHTQYF. The chain has TRBV28 and TRBJ2-3, with TRBD2 as a possible D gene (5 bases). Per germline, CDR1 MDHEN and CDR2 SYDVKM. The germline V and J ends were trimmed by 6 bases and 7 bases, with 8 bases remaining between them. The CDR3 has 11 residues.

The rearrangement uses TRBV5-4 and TRBJ2-3, with D possibly matching TRBD1 (6 bases). The CDR3 is 16 residues long. Germline lookup yields CDR1 SGHNT and CDR2 YYREEE (reference sequence). V was cut by 1 base and J by 0 bases, with 12 bases left in between. The CDR3 sequence: CASSLTGSYSTDTQYF. CDR3 DNA: TGTGCCAGCAGCTTGACAGGGTCCTATAGCACAGATACGCAGTATTTT.

The CDR3: CASSLKAGSFTDTQYF. DNA for the CDR3: TGTGCCAGCAGCTTGAAAGCGGGGTCATTCACAGATACGCAGTATTTT. The chain combines TRBV5-4 with TRBJ2-3, with 7 bases that match TRBD2. V was pared by 1 base and J by 2 bases, with 7 bases of the junction left unmatched. The CDR3 contains 16 residues. Germline CDR1 and CDR2: SGHNT and YYREEE (reference sequence).

This clone was detected a few times. The V call is TRBV18, the J call TRBJ2-5, with 8 bases identical to TRBD1. CDR1 is KGHSH and CDR2 is LQKENI in the germline V gene. The ends lost 4 bases at V and 4 bases at J; junction bases unmatched: 5. This CDR3 is 14 amino acids long. CDR3 in DNA: TGTGCCAGCTCACGGACAGGGAATGGAGAGACCCAGTACTTC. The encoded protein is CASSRTGNGETQYF.

The CDR3 DNA sequence: TGTGCCAGCGAGGGCGAAGGGACAGGGAGGTACGAGCAGTACTTC. Translation: CASEGEGTGRYEQYF. The gene calls are TRBV28 and TRBJ2-7; 9 bases are a match to TRBD1. V was pared by 8 bases and J by 4 bases, with 12 bases of the junction left unmatched. The CDR3 contains 15 residues. Germline V gene lookup returns CDR1 MDHEN and CDR2 SYDVKM.

The chain employs TRBV9 and TRBJ2-1; TRBD2 is a possible D gene (6 bases). The CDR3 has 15 amino acids. Germline V CDR1 and CDR2: SGDLS, YYNGEE. The V and J ends lost 0 bases and 4 bases respectively, with 11 bases between them. CDR3 sequence reads: CASSVGASEYNEQFF. The CDR3 region has the DNA TGTGCCAGCAGCGTAGGGGCTAGCGAATACAATGAGCAGTTCTTC.

Only a few counts were recorded for this clone. The chain employs TRBV21-1 and TRBJ2-5; the listed D gene, TRBD2, was not tested against the DNA. TRBV21-1 is tagged as a pseudogene. The CDR3 is 14 amino acids. CDR3 sequence: CASSKDYHQETQYF. In nucleotides, the CDR3 is TGTGCCAGCAGCAAAGACTACCACCAAGAGACCCAGTACTTC.

This clone has at least ten counts. The gene calls are TRBV29-1 and TRBJ2-3; D may be TRBD1 (5 bases). Trimming cost V 4 bases and J 2 bases, with 13 bases left between them. The germline gives CDR1 SQVTM, CDR2 ANQGSEA. The CDR3 covers 14 residues. The CDR3 DNA reads as TGCAGCGTTGGCACAGGAGACTTCACAGATACGCAGTATTTT. This encodes CSVGTGDFTDTQYF.

The chain joins TRBV28 to TRBJ2-7, with a tentative D call TRBD2 (5 bases). This CDR3 is 14 amino acids long. The V gene lost 4 bases and the J gene lost 3 bases, with 13 bases spanning the gap. Germline V lookup: CDR1 MDHEN, CDR2 SYDVKM. The CDR3 is CASSSEGTVYEQYF. CDR3 coding DNA: TGTGCCAGCAGTTCCGAGGGAACTGTCTACGAGCAGTACTTC.

This clone was counted a few times. The chain has TRBV11-2 and TRBJ1-1, with a tentative D call TRBD1 (6 bases). V lost 4 bases to trimming and J lost 2 bases, with 8 bases between them. The CDR3 loop spans 13 amino acids. Per germline, CDR1 SGHAT and CDR2 FQNNGV. The CDR3 here is CASSSQGNTEAFF. CDR3 nucleotide sequence: TGTGCCAGCAGCTCACAGGGTAACACTGAAGCTTTCTTT.

This chain joins TRBV6-5 and TRBJ2-7; no firm D call. Germline assignment: CDR1 MNHEY and CDR2 SVGAGI. V lost 5 bases and J lost 6, with 17 bases in between. The CDR3 length is 14 residues. The CDR3 region has the DNA TGTGCCAGCAGTCTACTCGGAACCGGCGGCGAGCAGTACTTC. The encoded protein is CASSLLGTGGEQYF.

The rearrangement joins TRBV27 to TRBJ2-7; 7 positions match TRBD2. With 5 bases clipped from V and 3 bases from J, the junction kept 7 bases outside the gene matches. This CDR3 is built from 14 residues. Germline CDR1 MNHEY, CDR2 SMNVEV (reference sequence). This chain's CDR3 is CASSRSGINYEQYF. The CDR3 DNA is TGTGCCAGCAGTAGGAGCGGGATAAACTACGAGCAGTACTTC.

This clone was detected many times. This specimen includes other DNA sequences encoding the same CDR3. V usage is TRBV7-2 and J usage is TRBJ2-7, with 12 positions matching TRBD2. The CDR3 has 15 residues. Looked up from germline, CDR1 is SGHTA and CDR2 is FQGNSA. J gave up 0 bases and V 5 bases, and 2 bases lay outside the gene matches. CDR3 residues: CASSLTSGSSYEQYF. CDR3 sequence (DNA): TGTGCCAGCAGCCTGACTAGCGGGAGCTCCTACGAGCAGTACTTC.

In the case of this clone: The junction differs from germline at one of its ends, possibly a read error. The gene calls are TRBV10-3 and TRBJ2-2, with a tentative D call TRBD2 (6 bases). CDR3 length equals 14 residues. The germline CDR1 and CDR2 sequences are ENHRY and SYGVKD. In nucleotides, the CDR3 is TGTGCCAGCAGTGTGGAGGGGTCGACCGGGGAGCTGTTTTTT. Protein product: CASSVEGSTGELFF.

This chain links TRBV4-3 with TRBJ2-4; TRBD2 might be the D (6 bases). The germline V and J ends were trimmed by 4 bases and 3 bases, with 16 bases remaining between them. The germline V gene has CDR1 LGHNA and CDR2 YSLEER. The CDR3 extends over 16 amino acids. The CDR3 nucleotides are TGCGCCAGCAGCCCGGACGCCCCCGGGGGCAAAAACATTCAGTACTTC. Its protein is CASSPDAPGGKNIQYF.

There are a few counts of this clone. A read error may account for a junction end that differs from germline. The rearrangement links TRBV7-6 to TRBJ2-7; 15 nucleotides agree with TRBD2. Germline V gene data show CDR1 as SGHVS and CDR2 as FNYEAQ. This CDR3 has 13 amino acids. This CDR3 reads CASSPGLAGGFGF. The CDR3 DNA reads TGTGCCAGCAGCCCCGGACTAGCGGGAGGGTTTGGATTC.

The CDR3 region is CASSLGGGGNTEAFF. CDR3 nucleotide sequence: TGTGCCAGCAGCTTAGGTGGGGGGGGTAACACTGAAGCTTTCTTT. The chain recombines TRBV7-3 with TRBJ1-1; the D gene is possibly TRBD1 (5 bases). CDR1 and CDR2 from the germline V gene are SGHTA and FQGTGA. With 2 bases removed from V and 2 bases from J, the gap between germline ends came to 12 bases. This CDR3 spans 15 amino acids.